What follows is one T cell receptor (beta chain) and its context. Antigen specificity is unknown. The data belong to a study of tumor-infiltrating lymphocytes in localized non-small cell lung cancer. Across the whole study: Resected tumor was paired with non-adjacent uninvolved lung from the same patient.

The V and J ends lost 4 bases and 3 bases respectively, with 13 bases between them. CDR3 size: 14 residues. CDR1 and CDR2 (germline): SGHTA, FQGTGA. Profiled with immunoSEQ multiplex PCR; TCRdb holds only in-frame clones, not every one. Seen here are 9,000 or so clones, almost 85% observed once, and the top ten hold 6.9%. Notes on the study in general: Each assay used a separate piece of the same tissue. No T-cell fraction difference was seen between IM1 and IM2 tumors.

The genes are TRBV7-3 and TRBJ2-7; tentatively, D is TRBD1 (6 bases). The sample taken for sequencing was uninvolved lung tissue not adjacent to the tumor. This TCR came from a human donor with non-small cell lung cancer. CDR3 amino acids: CASSSQGGNYEQYF. CDR3 nucleotides: TGTGCCAGCAGCTCCCAAGGGGGTAACTACGAGCAGTACTTC.